This entry lists 8 T cell receptor beta chains sequenced from one sample in a study of T cells expressing NK-cell markers (dated by TCRdb to 2019 to 2021). The protocol used for the library was 5' RACE. Sequenced using an Illumina HiSeq 2000. Following reprocessing of the reads by TCRdb, the data hold one row per CDR3 protein sequence and no DNA is available. This sample's table lists roughly 390,000 distinct CDR3 sequences. About 11% of the sample is in the top ten clones. The source material was blood T cells: a sorted CD56 or NKG2C T cell subset, CD4+ or CD8+ T cells, or bulk PBMC T cells (not recorded which). These receptors originate from a woman between 45 and 65 years old in good health. Donor details come from another sample of the same person, matched by shared clones.

The rearrangement joins TRBV15 to TRBJ2-3. The germline V gene encodes CDR1 LNHNV and CDR2 YYDKDF (reference sequence). The CDR3 contains 12 residues. CDR3 loop: CATSRGAARQYF.

The chain links TRBV5-1 to TRBJ2-1; TCRdb's D call of TRBD1 is untestable without DNA. Per the germline V gene, CDR1 is SGHRS and CDR2 is YFSETQ. The CDR3 extends over 15 amino acids. Here the CDR3 reads CASSLGDREIDEQFF.

The chain couples TRBV6-2 or TRBV6-3 to TRBJ1-2; checking the TCRdb D call of TRBD1 is not possible without DNA. In germline, CDR1 is MNHEY, CDR2 SVGEGT. This CDR3 region has 13 residues. Here the CDR3 reads CASSKTGGHGYTF.

The rearrangement uses TRBV3-1 and TRBJ2-7. The V gene's germline CDR1 is LGHDT and CDR2 YNNKEL (reference sequence). This CDR3 has 15 residues. The CDR3 sequence: CASSQGFTAEYEQYF.

This chain uses TRBV5-1 with TRBJ2-2; the TRBD2 assignment by TCRdb is unverifiable without DNA. The CDR3 consists of 17 residues. Germline loops: CDR1 SGHRS, CDR2 YFSETQ. CDR3: CASSSPRSSGSAGELFF.

This chain uses TRBV20-1 with TRBJ2-5; TCRdb's D call, TRBD1, is unchecked because there is no DNA. The CDR3 length is 12 residues. Germline V gene data show CDR1 as DFQATT and CDR2 as SNEGSKA (reference sequence). CDR3 residues: CSAPRGKETQYF.

V and J are TRBV6-5 and TRBJ2-2. This CDR3 has 13 amino acids. Germline values: CDR1 MNHEY, CDR2 SVGAGI. CDR3 residues: CASSYGWSGELFF.

The chain couples TRBV4-1 to TRBJ2-3; there is no DNA to check the TCRdb D call of TRBD2. Germline V gene data show CDR1 as MGHRA and CDR2 as YSYEKL. CDR3 length equals 15 residues. The CDR3 here is CASSQPERDTDTQYF.